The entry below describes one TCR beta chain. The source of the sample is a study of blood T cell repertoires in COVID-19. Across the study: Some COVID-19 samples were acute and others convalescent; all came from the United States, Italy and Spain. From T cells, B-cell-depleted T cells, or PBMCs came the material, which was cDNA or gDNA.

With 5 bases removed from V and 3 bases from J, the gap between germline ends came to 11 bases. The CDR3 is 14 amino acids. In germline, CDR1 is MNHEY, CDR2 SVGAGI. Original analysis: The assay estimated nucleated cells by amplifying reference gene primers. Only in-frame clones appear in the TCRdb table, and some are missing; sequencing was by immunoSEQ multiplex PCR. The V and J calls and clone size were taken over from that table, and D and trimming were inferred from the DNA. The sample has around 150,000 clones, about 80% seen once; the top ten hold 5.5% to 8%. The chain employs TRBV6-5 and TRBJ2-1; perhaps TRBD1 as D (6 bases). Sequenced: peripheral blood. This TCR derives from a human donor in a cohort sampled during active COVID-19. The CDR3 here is CASSRGQNYNEQFF. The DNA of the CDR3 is TGTGCCAGCAGTCGTGGACAGAACTACAATGAGCAGTTCTTC.